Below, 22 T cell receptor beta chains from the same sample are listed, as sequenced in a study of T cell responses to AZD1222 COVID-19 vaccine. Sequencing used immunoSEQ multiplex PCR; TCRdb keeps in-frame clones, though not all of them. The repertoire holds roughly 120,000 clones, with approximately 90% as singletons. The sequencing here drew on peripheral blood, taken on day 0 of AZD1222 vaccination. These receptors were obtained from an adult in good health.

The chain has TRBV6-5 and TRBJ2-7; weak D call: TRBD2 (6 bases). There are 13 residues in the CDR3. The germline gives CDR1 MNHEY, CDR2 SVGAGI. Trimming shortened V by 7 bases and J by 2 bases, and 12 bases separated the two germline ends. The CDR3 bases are TGTGCCAGCAAGCCTAGCGACCCCTACGAGCAGTACTTC. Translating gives CASKPSDPYEQYF.

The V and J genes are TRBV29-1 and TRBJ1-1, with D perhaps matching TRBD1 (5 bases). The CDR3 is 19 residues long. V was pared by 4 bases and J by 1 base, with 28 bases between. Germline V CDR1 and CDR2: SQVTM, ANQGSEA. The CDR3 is CSVGLGGWGQGYKNTEAFF. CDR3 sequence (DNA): TGCAGCGTTGGCCTTGGCGGTTGGGGCCAAGGATACAAGAACACTGAAGCTTTCTTT.

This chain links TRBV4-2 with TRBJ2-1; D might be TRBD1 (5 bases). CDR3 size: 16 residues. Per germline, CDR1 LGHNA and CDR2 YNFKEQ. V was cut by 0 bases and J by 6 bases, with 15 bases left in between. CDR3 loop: CASSQDLADTINEQFF. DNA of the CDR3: TGTGCCAGCAGCCAAGATCTTGCGGACACCATCAATGAGCAGTTCTTC.

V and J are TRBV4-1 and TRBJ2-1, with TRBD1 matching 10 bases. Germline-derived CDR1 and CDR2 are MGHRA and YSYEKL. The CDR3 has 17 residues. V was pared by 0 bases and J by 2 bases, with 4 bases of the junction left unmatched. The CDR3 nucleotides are TGCGCCAGCAGCCAAGACGTGACAGGGGGCGCCTACAATGAGCAGTTCTTC. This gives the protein CASSQDVTGGAYNEQFF.

This chain's CDR3 is CASRGLRDTQYF. DNA of the CDR3: TGTGCCAGCAGGGGACTGAGGGATACGCAGTATTTT. The genes are TRBV5-6 and TRBJ2-3; a possible D gene is TRBD2 (6 bases). V dropped 5 bases and J dropped 6 bases, with 10 bases sitting between them. The CDR3 is 12 amino acids. The germline V gene has CDR1 SGHDT and CDR2 YYEEEE. The full variable domain, in which reference TRBV5-6 and TRBJ2-3 provide the parts outside the CDR3, is DAGVTQSPTHLIKTRGQQVTLRCSPKSGHDTVSWYQQALGQGPQFIFQYYEEEERQRGNFPDRFSGHQFPNYSSELNVNALLLGDSALYLCASRGLRDTQYFGPGTRLTVL.

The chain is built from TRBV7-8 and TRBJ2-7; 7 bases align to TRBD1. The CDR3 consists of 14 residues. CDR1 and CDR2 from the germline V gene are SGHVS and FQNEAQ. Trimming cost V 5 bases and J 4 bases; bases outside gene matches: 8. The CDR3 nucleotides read TGTGCCAGCAGCCCCCGGGACAGCGGTTACGAGCAGTACTTC. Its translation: CASSPRDSGYEQYF. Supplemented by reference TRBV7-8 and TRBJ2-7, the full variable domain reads GAGVSQSPRYKVAKRGQDVALRCDPISGHVSLFWYQQALGQGPEFLTYFQNEAQLDKSGLPSDRFFAERPEGSVSTLKIQRTQQEDSAVYLCASSPRDSGYEQYFGPGTRLTVT.

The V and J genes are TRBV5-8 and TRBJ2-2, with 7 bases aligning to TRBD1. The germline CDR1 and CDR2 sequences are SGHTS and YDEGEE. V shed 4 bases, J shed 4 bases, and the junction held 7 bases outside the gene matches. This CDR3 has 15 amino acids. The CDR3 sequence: CASSRSTGRTGELFF. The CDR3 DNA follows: TGTGCCAGCAGCCGCTCGACAGGGCGCACCGGGGAGCTGTTTTTT. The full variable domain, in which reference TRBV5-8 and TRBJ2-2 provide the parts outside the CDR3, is EAGVTQSPTHLIKTRGQQATLRCSPISGHTSVYWYQQALGLGLQFLLWYDEGEERNRGNFPPRFSGRQFPNYSSELNVNALELEDSALYLCASSRSTGRTGELFFGEGSRLTVL.

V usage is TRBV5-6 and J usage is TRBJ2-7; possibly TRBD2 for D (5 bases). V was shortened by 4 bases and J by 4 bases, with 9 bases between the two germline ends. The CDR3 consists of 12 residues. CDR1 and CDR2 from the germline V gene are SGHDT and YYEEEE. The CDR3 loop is CASSLGIYEQYF. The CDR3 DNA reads TGTGCCAGCAGCCTCGGGATATACGAGCAGTACTTC.

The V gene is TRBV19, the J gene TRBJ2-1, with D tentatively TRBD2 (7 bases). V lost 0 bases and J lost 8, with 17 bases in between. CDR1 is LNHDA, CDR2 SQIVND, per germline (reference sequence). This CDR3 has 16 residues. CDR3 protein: CASSIDRRGGRDEQFF. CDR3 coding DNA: TGTGCCAGTAGTATAGATCGGAGGGGGGGAAGGGATGAGCAGTTCTTC.

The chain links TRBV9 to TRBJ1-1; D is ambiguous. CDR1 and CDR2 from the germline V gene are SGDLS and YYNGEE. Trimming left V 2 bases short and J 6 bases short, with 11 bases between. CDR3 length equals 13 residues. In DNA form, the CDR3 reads TGTGCCAGCAGCGTCGGAGCGGTGGCTGAAGCTTTCTTT. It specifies CASSVGAVAEAFF.

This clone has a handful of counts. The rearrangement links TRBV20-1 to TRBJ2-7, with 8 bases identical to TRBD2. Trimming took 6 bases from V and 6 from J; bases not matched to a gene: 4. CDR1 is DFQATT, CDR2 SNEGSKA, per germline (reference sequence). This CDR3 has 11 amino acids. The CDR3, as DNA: TGCAGTGCCCGCGCGGGAGGCGAGCAGTACTTC. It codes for CSARAGGEQYF.

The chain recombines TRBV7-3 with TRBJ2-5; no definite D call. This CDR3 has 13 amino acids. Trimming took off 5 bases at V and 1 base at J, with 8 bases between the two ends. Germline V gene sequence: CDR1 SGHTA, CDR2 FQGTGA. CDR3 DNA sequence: TGTGCCAGCAGCCGACGGACCCAAGAGACCCAGTACTTC. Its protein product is CASSRRTQETQYF. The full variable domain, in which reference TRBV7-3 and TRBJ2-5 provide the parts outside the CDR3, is GAGVSQTPSNKVTEKGKYVELRCDPISGHTALYWYRQSLGQGPEFLIYFQGTGAADDSGLPNDRFFAVRPEGSVSTLKIQRTERGDSAVYLCASSRRTQETQYFGPGTRLLVL.

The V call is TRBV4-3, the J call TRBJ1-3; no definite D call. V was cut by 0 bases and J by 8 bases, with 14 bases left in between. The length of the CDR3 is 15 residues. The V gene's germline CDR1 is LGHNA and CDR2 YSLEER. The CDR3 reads CASSQDWAERDTIYF. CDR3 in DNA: TGCGCCAGCAGCCAAGATTGGGCAGAACGGGACACCATATATTTT.

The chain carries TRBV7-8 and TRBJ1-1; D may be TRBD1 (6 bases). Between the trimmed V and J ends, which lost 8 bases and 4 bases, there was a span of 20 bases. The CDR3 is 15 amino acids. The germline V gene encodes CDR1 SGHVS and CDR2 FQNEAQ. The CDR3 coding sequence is TGTGCCAGCTCATCGGCGCAGGGGATAAGCACTGAAGCTTTCTTT. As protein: CASSSAQGISTEAFF.

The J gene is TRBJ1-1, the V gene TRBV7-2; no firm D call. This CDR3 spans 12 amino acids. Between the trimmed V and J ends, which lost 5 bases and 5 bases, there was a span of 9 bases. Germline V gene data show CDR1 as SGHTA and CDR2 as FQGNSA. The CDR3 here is CASSQGFTEAFF. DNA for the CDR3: TGTGCCAGCAGCCAAGGTTTTACTGAAGCTTTCTTT.

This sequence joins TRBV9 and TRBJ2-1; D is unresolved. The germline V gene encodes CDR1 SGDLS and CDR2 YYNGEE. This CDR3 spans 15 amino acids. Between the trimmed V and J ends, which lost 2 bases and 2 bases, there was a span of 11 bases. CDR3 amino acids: CASSVLGTPYNEQFF. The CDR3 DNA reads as TGTGCCAGCAGCGTTTTAGGAACACCCTACAATGAGCAGTTCTTC.

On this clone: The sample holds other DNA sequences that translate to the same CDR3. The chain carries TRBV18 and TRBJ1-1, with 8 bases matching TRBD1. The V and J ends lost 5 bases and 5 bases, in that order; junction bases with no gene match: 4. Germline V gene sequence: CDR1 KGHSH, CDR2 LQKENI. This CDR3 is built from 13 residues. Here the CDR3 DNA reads TGTGCCAGCTCAAGGACAGGGAGAACTGAAGCTTTCTTT. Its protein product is CASSRTGRTEAFF.

The CDR3 here is CASSQDMAGVGYEQYF. The CDR3 bases are TGCGCCAGCAGCCAAGATATGGCGGGGGTTGGGTACGAGCAGTACTTC. V usage is TRBV4-3 and J usage is TRBJ2-7; 7 bases are shared with TRBD2. V was pared by 0 bases and J by 4 bases, with 9 bases of the junction left unmatched. The CDR3 extends over 16 amino acids. Germline CDR1 is LGHNA and CDR2 is YSLEER.

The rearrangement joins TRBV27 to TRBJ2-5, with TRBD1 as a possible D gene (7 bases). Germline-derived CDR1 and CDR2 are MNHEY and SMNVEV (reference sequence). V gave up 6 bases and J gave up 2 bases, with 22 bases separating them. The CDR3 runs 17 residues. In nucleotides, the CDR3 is TGTGCCAGCAGCTTGAGGGGCCCAGGGGGGCCTCAAGAGACCCAGTACTTC. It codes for CASSLRGPGGPQETQYF.

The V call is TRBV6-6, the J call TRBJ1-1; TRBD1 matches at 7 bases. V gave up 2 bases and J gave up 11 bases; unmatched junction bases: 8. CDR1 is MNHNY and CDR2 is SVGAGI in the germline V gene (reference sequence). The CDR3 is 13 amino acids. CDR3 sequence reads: CASSYEGAGWAFF. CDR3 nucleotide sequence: TGTGCCAGCAGTTACGAGGGGGCAGGTTGGGCTTTCTTT.

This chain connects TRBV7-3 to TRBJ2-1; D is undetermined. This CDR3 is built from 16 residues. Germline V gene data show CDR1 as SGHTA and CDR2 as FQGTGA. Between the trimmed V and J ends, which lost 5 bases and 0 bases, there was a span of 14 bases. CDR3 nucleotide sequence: TGTGCCAGCAGCCCCCGGGTGGAGAGCTCCTACAATGAGCAGTTCTTC. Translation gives CASSPRVESSYNEQFF.

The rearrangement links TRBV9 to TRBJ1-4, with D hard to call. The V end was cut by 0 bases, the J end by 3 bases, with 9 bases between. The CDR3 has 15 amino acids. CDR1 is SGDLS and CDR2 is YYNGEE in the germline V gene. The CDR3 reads CASSVGSGSNEKLFF. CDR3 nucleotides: TGTGCCAGCAGCGTAGGTTCGGGGTCTAATGAAAAACTGTTTTTT.